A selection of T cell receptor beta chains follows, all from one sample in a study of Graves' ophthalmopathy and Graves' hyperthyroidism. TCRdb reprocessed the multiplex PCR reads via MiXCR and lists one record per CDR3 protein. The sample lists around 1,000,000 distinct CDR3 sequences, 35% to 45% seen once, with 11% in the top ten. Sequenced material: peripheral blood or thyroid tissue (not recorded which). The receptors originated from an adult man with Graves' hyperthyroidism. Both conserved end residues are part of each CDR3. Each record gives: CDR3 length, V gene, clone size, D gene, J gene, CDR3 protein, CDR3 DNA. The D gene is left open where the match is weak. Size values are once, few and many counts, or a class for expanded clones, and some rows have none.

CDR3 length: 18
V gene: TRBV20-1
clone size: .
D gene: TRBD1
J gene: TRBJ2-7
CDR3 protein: CSARETPSGQGLRNEQYF
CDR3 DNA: TGCAGTGCTAGAGAGACGCCCTCTGGACAGGGGCTCCGAAACGAGCAGTACTTC

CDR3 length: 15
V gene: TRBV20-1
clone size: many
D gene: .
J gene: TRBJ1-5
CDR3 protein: CSAPRPGASNQPQHF
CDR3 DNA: TGCAGTGCTCCCCGACCAGGGGCTAGCAATCAGCCCCAGCATTTT

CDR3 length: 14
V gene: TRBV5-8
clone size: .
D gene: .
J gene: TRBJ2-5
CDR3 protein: CASRKRGSDQPQYF
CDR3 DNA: TGTGCCAGCAGGAAGAGGGGTTCGGATCAGCCCCAGTACTTC

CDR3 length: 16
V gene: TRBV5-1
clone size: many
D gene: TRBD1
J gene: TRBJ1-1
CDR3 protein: CASSETGRRKNTEAFF
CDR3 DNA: TGCGCCAGCAGCGAGACAGGGCGACGGAAGAACACTGAAGCTTTCTTT

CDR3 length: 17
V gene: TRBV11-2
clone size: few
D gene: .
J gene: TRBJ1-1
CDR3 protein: CASSLSPPGIMNTEAFF
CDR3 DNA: TGTGCCAGCAGCCTCAGCCCCCCAGGGATTATGAACACTGAAGCTTTCTTT

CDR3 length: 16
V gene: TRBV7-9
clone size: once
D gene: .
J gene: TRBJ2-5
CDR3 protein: CASSSLPRDQKETQYF
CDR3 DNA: TGTGCCAGCAGCTCCCTGCCGAGGGACCAAAAAGAGACCCAGTACTTC

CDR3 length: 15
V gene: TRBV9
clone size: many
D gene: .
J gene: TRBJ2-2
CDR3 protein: CASSVTIKGTGELFF
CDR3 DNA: TGTGCCAGCAGCGTCACTATAAAGGGCACCGGGGAGCTGTTTTTT

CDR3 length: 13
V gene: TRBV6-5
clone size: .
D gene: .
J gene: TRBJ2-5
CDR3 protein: CASSYGPRETQYF
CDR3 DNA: TGTGCCAGCAGTTACGGGCCTAGAGAGACCCAGTACTTC

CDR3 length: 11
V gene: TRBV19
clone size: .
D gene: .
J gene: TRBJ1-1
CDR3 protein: CASRAYAEAFF
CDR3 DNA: TGTGCCAGTAGGGCCTACGCTGAAGCTTTCTTT

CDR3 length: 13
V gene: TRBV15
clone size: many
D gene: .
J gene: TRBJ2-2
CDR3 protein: CATSRDPDRELFF
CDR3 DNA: TGTGCCACCAGCAGAGATCCAGACCGGGAGCTGTTTTTT

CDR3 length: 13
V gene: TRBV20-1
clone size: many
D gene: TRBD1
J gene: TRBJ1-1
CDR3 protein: CSARDGTGSEAFF
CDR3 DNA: TGCAGTGCTAGAGATGGGACAGGGTCTGAAGCTTTCTTT

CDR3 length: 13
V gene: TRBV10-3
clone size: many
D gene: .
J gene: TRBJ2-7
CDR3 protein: CAISDPVVGEQYF
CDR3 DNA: TGTGCCATCAGTGACCCCGTAGTAGGCGAGCAGTACTTC

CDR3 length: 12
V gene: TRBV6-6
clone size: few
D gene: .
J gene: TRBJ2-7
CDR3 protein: CASLGVNYEQYF
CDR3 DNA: TGTGCCAGCCTCGGGGTAAACTACGAGCAGTACTTC

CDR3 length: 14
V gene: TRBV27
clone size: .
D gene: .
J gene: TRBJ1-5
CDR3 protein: CASSLGAEGKPQHF
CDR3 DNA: TGTGCCAGCAGCCTAGGAGCGGAGGGAAAGCCCCAGCATTTT

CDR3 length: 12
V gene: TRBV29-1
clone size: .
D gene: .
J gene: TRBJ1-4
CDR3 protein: CSVEDGNEKLFF
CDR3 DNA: TGCAGCGTTGAAGATGGAAATGAAAAACTGTTTTTT

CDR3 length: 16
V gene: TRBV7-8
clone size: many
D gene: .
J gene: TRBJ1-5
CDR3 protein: CASSLVSRGGGQPQHF
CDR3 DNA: TGTGCCAGCAGCTTAGTCAGCCGGGGAGGAGGACAGCCCCAGCATTTT

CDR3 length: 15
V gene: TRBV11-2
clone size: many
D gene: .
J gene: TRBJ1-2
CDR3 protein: CASRAGRPTYYGYTF
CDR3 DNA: TGTGCCAGCAGAGCCGGGCGCCCAACTTACTATGGCTACACCTTC

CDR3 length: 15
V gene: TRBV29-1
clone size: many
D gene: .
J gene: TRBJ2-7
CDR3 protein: CSVISATKSSYEQYF
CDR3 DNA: TGCAGCGTCATAAGCGCCACGAAAAGCTCCTACGAGCAGTACTTC

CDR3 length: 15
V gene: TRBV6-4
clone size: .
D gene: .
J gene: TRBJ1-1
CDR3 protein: CASSGHGEGSNEAFF
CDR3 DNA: TGTGCCAGCAGTGGTCATGGGGAAGGTAGCAATGAAGCTTTCTTT

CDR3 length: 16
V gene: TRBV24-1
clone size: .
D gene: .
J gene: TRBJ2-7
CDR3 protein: CATSGSIDPRTYEQYF
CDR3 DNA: TGTGCCACCAGTGGTAGTATAGATCCCAGGACCTACGAGCAGTACTTC